The 19 T cell receptor beta chains listed next were all sequenced from one sample in a study of T cells after yellow fever vaccination. One entry per CDR3 protein results from TCRdb running MiXCR on the 5' RACE reads. The table records a few hundred thousand distinct CDR3 sequences, over 15% of them present only once. This specimen was PBMCs, taken 15 days after the yellow fever booster vaccination. These receptors were obtained from a man aged 25 to 45 who received the YFV17D yellow fever vaccine.

The V call is TRBV5-1, the J call TRBJ1-1, with 7 nucleotides matching TRBD1. V was clipped by 4 bases and J by 7 bases; unmatched bases: 7. This CDR3 is built from 13 residues. Germline CDR1 and CDR2: SGHRS and YFSETQ. In nucleotides, the CDR3 is TGCGCCAGCAGCGTGGGACAGCAACTTGAAGCTTTCTTT. Encoded protein: CASSVGQQLEAFF.

This chain connects TRBV28 to TRBJ2-7, with 7 bases aligning to TRBD2. The end of the DNA fits TRBJ2-5 better, so the J call may be wrong. Germline CDR1 is MDHEN and CDR2 is SYDVKM. This CDR3 spans 14 amino acids. Here the CDR3 DNA reads TGTGCCAGCACCCCTGGGGTGGGGAGGGTGACCCAGTACTTC. Its protein product is CASTPGVGRVTQYF.

This clonotype was seen ten or more times. The rearrangement joins TRBV5-1 to TRBJ2-1, with D perhaps matching TRBD2 (6 bases). The V end was cut by 4 bases, the J end by 0 bases, with 11 bases between. The CDR3 has 15 amino acids. Germline-derived CDR1 and CDR2 are SGHRS and YFSETQ. The CDR3 here is CASSTGSSSYNEQFF. DNA for the CDR3: TGCGCCAGCAGCACCGGGAGCAGCTCCTACAATGAGCAGTTCTTC.

The chain uses TRBV2 and TRBJ1-5; 7 bases line up with TRBD1. The CDR3 is 15 residues long. The germline V gene has CDR1 SNHLY and CDR2 FYNNEI. Unmatched junction bases numbered 10, after V lost 7 bases and J lost 4 bases. The CDR3 sequence: CASTGRGRENQPQHF. In DNA form, the CDR3 reads TGTGCCAGCACCGGGAGGGGGCGGGAAAATCAGCCCCAGCATTTT.

The rearrangement uses TRBV4-1 and TRBJ2-6; 13 bases line up with TRBD2. V trimming: 4 bases; J trimming: 0 bases; junction bases outside the gene matches: 12. Germline V gene lookup returns CDR1 MGHRA and CDR2 YSYEKL. The CDR3 totals 21 residues. The CDR3: CASSPASGLAGANSGANVLTF. The CDR3, as DNA: TGCGCCAGCAGCCCGGCCTCCGGACTAGCGGGAGCGAACTCTGGGGCCAACGTCCTGACTTTC.

This clonotype was recorded at least ten times. This chain's CDR3 is CASSLDSGETQYF. CDR3 coding DNA: TGTGCCAGCAGTTTGGACTCGGGAGAGACCCAGTACTTC. The genes are TRBV27 and TRBJ2-5; the D gene is possibly TRBD2 (5 bases). CDR1 MNHEY and CDR2 SMNVEV come from the germline V gene (reference sequence). The CDR3 loop spans 13 amino acids. The ends were cut back, 3 bases at V and 4 bases at J, with 9 bases in the middle.

This chain links TRBV20-1 with TRBJ2-7; 9 nucleotides agree with TRBD2. Trimming removed 0 bases from V and 1 base from J; junction bases left unmatched: 7. The germline V gene encodes CDR1 DFQATT and CDR2 SNEGSKA (reference sequence). The CDR3 has 16 residues. The CDR3 DNA sequence: TGCAGTGCTAGAGATGAAGGGACTAGCCGTTCCTACGAGCAGTACTTC. It specifies CSARDEGTSRSYEQYF.

A few counts support this clonotype. The chain couples TRBV7-2 to TRBJ2-3; D might be TRBD1 or TRBD2, each matching 5 bases. CDR3 length: 16 amino acids. V was shortened by 5 bases and J by 2 bases, with 17 bases between the two germline ends. The germline CDR1 and CDR2 sequences are SGHTA and FQGNSA. CDR3 loop: CASSPQLGGFTDTQYF. In DNA, the CDR3 is TGTGCCAGCAGCCCTCAGCTTGGGGGATTCACAGATACGCAGTATTTT.

This clonotype was counted only a few times. The chain links TRBV10-3 to TRBJ2-1; 7 nucleotides match TRBD2. Trimming removed 0 bases from V and 2 bases from J; junction bases left unmatched: 4. The CDR3 runs 16 residues. Germline lookup yields CDR1 ENHRY and CDR2 SYGVKD. CDR3 bases: TGTGCCATCAGTGAGTCTACGGGAGGCCCCTACAATGAGCAGTTCTTC. This gives the protein CAISESTGGPYNEQFF.

This clonotype was detected a few times. J is TRBJ2-7 and V is TRBV29-1; 10 nucleotides agree with TRBD2. J was trimmed by 5 bases and V by 7 bases; bases with no gene match: 8. The CDR3 has 13 amino acids. Germline V lookup: CDR1 SQVTM, CDR2 ANQGSEA. The CDR3: CSGGAGGPNEQYF. The CDR3 bases are TGCAGCGGTGGAGCGGGAGGGCCTAACGAGCAGTACTTC.

V is TRBV18 and J is TRBJ2-2; D not certain. Germline V CDR1 and CDR2: KGHSH, LQKENI. The CDR3 has 14 residues. V shed 6 bases and J shed 3 bases, with 11 bases lying between them. For the CDR3, the DNA is TGTGCCAGCTCTTCACGGTTGGACACCGGGGAGCTGTTTTTT. Protein sequence: CASSSRLDTGELFF.

This chain uses TRBV19 with TRBJ1-5, with D unclear. The CDR3 loop spans 13 amino acids. Trimming stripped 4 bases from V and 3 bases from J, with 7 bases between. The germline V gene has CDR1 LNHDA and CDR2 SQIVND (reference sequence). CDR3: CASSTGINQPQHF. CDR3 coding DNA: TGTGCCAGTAGTACGGGTATCAATCAGCCCCAGCATTTT.

There are a few counts of this clonotype. The chain links TRBV20-1 to TRBJ2-2, with 15 bases aligning to TRBD2. Germline CDR1 and CDR2: DFQATT and SNEGSKA (reference sequence). This CDR3 has 16 residues. The V segment lost 1 base and the J segment 6 bases; nucleotides outside the gene matches: 3. The CDR3 DNA sequence: TGCAGTGCTAGAGCTGGGACTAGCGGGAGGTCCGGGGAGCTGTTTTTT. As protein: CSARAGTSGRSGELFF.

CDR3 sequence (DNA): TGTGCCAGCAGCACTACAGGGAATGGGTTCGGGGAGCAGTTCTTC. As protein: CASSTTGNGFGEQFF. The chain couples TRBV9 to TRBJ2-1; TRBD1 is a possible D gene (6 bases). This CDR3 is 15 amino acids long. The V and J ends lost 4 bases and 10 bases respectively, with 21 bases between them. In germline, CDR1 is SGDLS, CDR2 YYNGEE.

The sample holds a few counts of this clonotype. The chain is built from TRBV15 and TRBJ2-1; TRBD2 matches at 10 bases. Per the germline V gene, CDR1 is LNHNV and CDR2 is YYDKDF (reference sequence). V lost 5 bases to trimming and J lost 4 bases; unmatched junction nucleotides: 8. This CDR3 spans 16 amino acids. CDR3 sequence (DNA): TGTGCCACCAGCTGGAAGCGGGAGGGGATATACAATGAGCAGTTCTTC. Encoded protein: CATSWKREGIYNEQFF.

This clonotype was recorded a few times. V usage is TRBV7-9 and J usage is TRBJ2-7, with TRBD2 matching over 7 bases. Germline-derived CDR1 and CDR2 are SEHNR and FQNEAQ (reference sequence). The CDR3 contains 12 residues. V shed 5 bases and J 6 bases; nucleotides not matched to a gene: 4. The CDR3 bases are TGTGCCAGCAGCCCGACTAGCATCGAGCAGTACTTC. This translates into CASSPTSIEQYF.

This clonotype occurred a few times. The chain has TRBV3-1 and TRBJ2-7, with a possible D match to TRBD1 (5 bases). CDR3 length: 14 residues. CDR1 is LGHDT and CDR2 is YNNKEL in the germline V gene (reference sequence). Trimming shortened V by 3 bases and J by 0 bases, and 9 bases separated the two germline ends. The CDR3 loop reads CASSQTESSYEQYF. The CDR3, as DNA: TGTGCCAGCAGCCAGACAGAGAGCTCCTACGAGCAGTACTTC.

The chain carries TRBV20-1 and TRBJ2-3; D gene unclear. Trimming took 5 bases from V and 4 from J, leaving 16 bases between them. Germline V CDR1 and CDR2: DFQATT, SNEGSKA (reference sequence). This CDR3 contains 14 residues. CDR3 nucleotides: TGCAGTGCTGATCCGGGCCTTATGGCAGATACGCAGTATTTT. Translating it yields CSADPGLMADTQYF.

The DNA of the CDR3 is TGTGCCAGCTCTCATACTAGCGGGACGGAGACCCAGTACTTC. The encoded protein is CASSHTSGTETQYF. This chain connects TRBV18 to TRBJ2-5, with 10 bases that match TRBD2. CDR1 and CDR2 from the germline V gene are KGHSH and LQKENI. The CDR3 has 14 residues. V was clipped by 6 bases and J by 5 bases; unmatched bases: 6.